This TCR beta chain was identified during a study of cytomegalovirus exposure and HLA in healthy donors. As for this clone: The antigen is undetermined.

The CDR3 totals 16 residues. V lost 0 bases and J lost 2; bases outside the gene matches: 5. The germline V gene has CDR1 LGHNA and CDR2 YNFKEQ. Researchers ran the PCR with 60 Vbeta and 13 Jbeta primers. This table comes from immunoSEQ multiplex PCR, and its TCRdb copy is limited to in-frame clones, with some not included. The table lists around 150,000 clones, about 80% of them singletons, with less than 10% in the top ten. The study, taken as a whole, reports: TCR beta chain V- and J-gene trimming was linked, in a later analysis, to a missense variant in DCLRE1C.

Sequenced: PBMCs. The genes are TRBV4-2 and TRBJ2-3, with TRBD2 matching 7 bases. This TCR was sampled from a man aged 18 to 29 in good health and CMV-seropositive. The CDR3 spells CASSQDGGRVTDTQYF. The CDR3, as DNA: TGTGCCAGCAGCCAAGATGGGGGGAGGGTCACAGATACGCAGTATTTT.